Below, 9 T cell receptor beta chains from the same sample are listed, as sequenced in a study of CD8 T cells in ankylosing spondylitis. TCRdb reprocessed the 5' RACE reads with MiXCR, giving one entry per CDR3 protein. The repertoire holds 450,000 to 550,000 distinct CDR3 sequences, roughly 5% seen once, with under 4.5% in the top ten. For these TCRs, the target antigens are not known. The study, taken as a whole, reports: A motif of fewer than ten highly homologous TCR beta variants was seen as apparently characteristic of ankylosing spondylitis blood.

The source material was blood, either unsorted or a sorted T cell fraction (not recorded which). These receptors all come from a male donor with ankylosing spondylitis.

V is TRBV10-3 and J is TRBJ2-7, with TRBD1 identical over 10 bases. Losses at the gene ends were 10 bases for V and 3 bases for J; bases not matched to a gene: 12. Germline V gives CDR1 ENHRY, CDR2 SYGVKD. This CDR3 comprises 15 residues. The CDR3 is CATDSGTGEFYEQYF. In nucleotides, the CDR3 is TGTGCCACCGACTCCGGGACAGGGGAGTTCTACGAGCAGTACTTC.

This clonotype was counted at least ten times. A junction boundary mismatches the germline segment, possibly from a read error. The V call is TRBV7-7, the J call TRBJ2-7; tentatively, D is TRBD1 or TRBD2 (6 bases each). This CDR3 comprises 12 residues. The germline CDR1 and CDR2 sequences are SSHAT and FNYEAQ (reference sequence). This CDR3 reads CASSPKGGEQYF. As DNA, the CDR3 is TGTGCTAGCAGCCCCAAGGGGGGCGAGCAGTACTTC.

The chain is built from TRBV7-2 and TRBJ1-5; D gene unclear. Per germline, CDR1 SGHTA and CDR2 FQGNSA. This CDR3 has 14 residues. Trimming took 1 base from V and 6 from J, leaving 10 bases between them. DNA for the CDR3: TGTGCCAGCAGCTTAGGAGCGGGGTTTCAGCCCCAGCATTTT. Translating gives CASSLGAGFQPQHF. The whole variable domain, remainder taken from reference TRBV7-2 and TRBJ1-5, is GAGVSQSPSNKVTEKGKDVELRCDPISGHTALYWYRQSLGQGLEFLIYFQGNSAPDKSGLPSDRFSAERTGGSVSTLTIQRTQQEDSAVYLCASSLGAGFQPQHFGDGTRLSIL.

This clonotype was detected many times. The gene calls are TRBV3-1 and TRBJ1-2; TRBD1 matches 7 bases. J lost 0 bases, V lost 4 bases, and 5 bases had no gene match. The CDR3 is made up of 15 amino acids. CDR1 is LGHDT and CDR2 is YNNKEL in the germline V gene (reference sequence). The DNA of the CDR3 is TGTGCCAGCAGCCTCCGGGACAGAACTAACTATGGCTACACCTTC. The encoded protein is CASSLRDRTNYGYTF.

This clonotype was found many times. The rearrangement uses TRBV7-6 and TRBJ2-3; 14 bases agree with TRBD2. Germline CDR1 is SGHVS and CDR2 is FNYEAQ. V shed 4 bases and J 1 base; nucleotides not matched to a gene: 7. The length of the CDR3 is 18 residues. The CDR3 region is CASSSGTSGSFGTDTQYF. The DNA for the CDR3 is TGTGCCAGCAGCTCCGGGACTAGCGGGAGCTTTGGCACAGATACGCAGTATTTT.

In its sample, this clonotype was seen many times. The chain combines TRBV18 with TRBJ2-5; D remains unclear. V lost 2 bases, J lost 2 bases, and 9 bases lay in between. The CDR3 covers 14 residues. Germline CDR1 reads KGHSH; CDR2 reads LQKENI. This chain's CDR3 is CASSPRRIQETQYF. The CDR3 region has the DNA TGTGCCAGCTCACCAAGGCGGATACAAGAGACCCAGTACTTC.

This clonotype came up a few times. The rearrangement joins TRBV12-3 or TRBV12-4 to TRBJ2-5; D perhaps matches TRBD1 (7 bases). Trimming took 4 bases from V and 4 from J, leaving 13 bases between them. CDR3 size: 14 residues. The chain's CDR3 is CASSYQGGRETQYF. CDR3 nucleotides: TGTGCCAGCAGTTATCAGGGGGGACGAGAGACCCAGTACTTC.

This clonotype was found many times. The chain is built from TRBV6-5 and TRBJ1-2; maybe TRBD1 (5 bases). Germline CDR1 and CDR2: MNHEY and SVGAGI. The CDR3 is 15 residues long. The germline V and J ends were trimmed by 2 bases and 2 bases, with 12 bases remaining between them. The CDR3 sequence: CASSYRGGTNYGYTF. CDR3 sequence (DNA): TGTGCCAGCAGTTACCGCGGGGGAACAAACTATGGCTACACCTTC.

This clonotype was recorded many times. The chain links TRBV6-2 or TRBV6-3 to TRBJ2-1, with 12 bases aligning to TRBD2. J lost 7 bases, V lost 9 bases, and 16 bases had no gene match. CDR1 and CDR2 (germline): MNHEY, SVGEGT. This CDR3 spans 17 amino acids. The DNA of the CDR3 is TGTGCCAGTCAGACCAGGGGACTAGCGGGCATAAAAAATGAGCAGTTCTTC. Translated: CASQTRGLAGIKNEQFF.